A single sample is the source of the 2 T cell receptor beta chains below, sequenced in a study of T cell repertoires in cytomegalovirus infection. Via MiXCR, TCRdb re-called the reads, giving one row per CDR3 protein. The sample contains 570,000 or so distinct CDR3 sequences, approximately 40% of which appear only once. No antigens are known for them. This material consisted of cultured PBMCs, taken from culture after CMV antigen stimulation. All receptors come from a human donor in good health (CMV status not recorded). Some clones in this sample may be carry-over from other donors' samples.

The V and J genes are TRBV7-2 and TRBJ1-3; the match to TRBD1 covers 9 bases. CDR3 size: 16 residues. With 0 bases clipped from V and 1 base from J, the junction kept 1 base outside the gene matches. From germline, CDR1 is SGHTA and CDR2 FQGNSA. This CDR3 reads CASSLAGTGSGNTIYF. CDR3 nucleotide sequence: TGTGCCAGCAGCTTAGCCGGGACAGGGTCTGGAAACACCATATATTTT.

CDR3 nucleotide sequence: TGCGCCAGCAGCTTGGAGGCAGGGCGTTACACGCAGTATTTT. Its translation is CASSLEAGRYTQYF. The chain joins TRBV5-1 to TRBJ2-3; TRBD1 might be the D (5 bases). The germline gives CDR1 SGHRS, CDR2 YFSETQ. Trimming left V 0 bases short and J 9 bases short, with 14 bases between. The CDR3 loop spans 14 amino acids. The variable domain in full, with the rest retrieved from reference TRBV5-1 and TRBJ2-3, is KAGVTQTPRYLIKTRGQQVTLSCSPISGHRSVSWYQQTPGQGLQFLFEYFSETQRNKGNFPGRFSGRQFSNSRSEMNVSTLELGDSALYLCASSLEAGRYTQYFGPGTRLTVL.